This T cell receptor beta chain emerged from a study of T cell responses to AZD1222 COVID-19 vaccine. As for this clone: The target antigen is unknown.

Second-dose intervals near 4 or 12 weeks were combined. Notes on the study in general: Spike was spanned by vaccine-associated CD4 TCRs, with dominance at 160-218 and 743-854. Researchers took repertoire samples only after the peak T cell response had come.

TCRdb's table, derived via immunoSEQ multiplex PCR, lists solely in-frame clones and lacks some. This table has about 42,000 clones, 88% appearing once. Germline V gene sequence: CDR1 SGHTA, CDR2 FQGTGA. V was pared by 4 bases and J by 6 bases, with 10 bases between. The length of the CDR3 is 13 residues. The material was peripheral blood, obtained 28 days after the second AZD1222 dose. This receptor was obtained from an adult who received the AZD1222 COVID-19 vaccine. The chain employs TRBV7-3 and TRBJ2-1; D uncertain. The chain's CDR3 is CASSSDFSNEQFF. The CDR3 DNA follows: TGTGCCAGCAGCTCTGACTTTTCCAATGAGCAGTTCTTC.